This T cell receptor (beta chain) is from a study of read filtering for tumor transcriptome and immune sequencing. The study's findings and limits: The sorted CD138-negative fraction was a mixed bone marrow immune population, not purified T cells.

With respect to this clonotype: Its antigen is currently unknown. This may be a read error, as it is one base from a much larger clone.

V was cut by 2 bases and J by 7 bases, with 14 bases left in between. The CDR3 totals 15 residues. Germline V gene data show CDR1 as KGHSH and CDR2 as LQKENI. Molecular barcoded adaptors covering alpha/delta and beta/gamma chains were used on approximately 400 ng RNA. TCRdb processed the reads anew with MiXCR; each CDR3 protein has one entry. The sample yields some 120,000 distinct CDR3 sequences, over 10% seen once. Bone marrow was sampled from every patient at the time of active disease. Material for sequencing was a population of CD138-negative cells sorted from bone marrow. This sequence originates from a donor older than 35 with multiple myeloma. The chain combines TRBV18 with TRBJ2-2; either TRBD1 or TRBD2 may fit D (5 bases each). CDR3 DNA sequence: TGTGCCAGCTCACCAAGGGGACCTCTTGACGGGGAGCTGTTTTTT. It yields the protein CASSPRGPLDGELFF.